This T cell receptor (beta chain) is drawn from a study of sequential checkpoint blockade in melanoma. Study context: Arm A got nivolumab then ipilimumab; arm B the reverse, 1:1. TCRβ was sequenced from DNA of 91 pretreatment tumors. About two dozen patients had matched tumor biopsies before treatment and at week 13 after nivolumab or ipilimumab alone.

Clones were read by immunoSEQ multiplex PCR, and TCRdb kept only the in-frame ones, dropping some. The sample carries roughly 9,100 clones, 20% to 25% recorded once. By share, this clone counts as medium-sized (0.01 to 0.1%). Antigen specificity is unknown. CDR1 MNHGY and CDR2 SAAAGT come from the germline V gene. The CDR3 spans 14 residues. Trimming took 9 bases from V and 0 from J; bases not matched to a gene: 5. Study-wide points: Patients with week-13 increases in T-cell fraction and clonality benefited about 30 times more often.

Treatment here: randomized to nivolumab then ipilimumab (arm A) or the reverse (arm B). The genes are TRBV6-8 and TRBJ2-1; 7 bases are a match to TRBD2. This specimen consisted of tumor tissue (inferred from file names), obtained from a patient given nivolumab and ipilimumab in sequence. The origin of this receptor is a human donor with melanoma. Written as DNA, the CDR3 is TGTGCCAGTACAAGCGGGATCTCCTACAATGAGCAGTTCTTC. Translated: CASTSGISYNEQFF.